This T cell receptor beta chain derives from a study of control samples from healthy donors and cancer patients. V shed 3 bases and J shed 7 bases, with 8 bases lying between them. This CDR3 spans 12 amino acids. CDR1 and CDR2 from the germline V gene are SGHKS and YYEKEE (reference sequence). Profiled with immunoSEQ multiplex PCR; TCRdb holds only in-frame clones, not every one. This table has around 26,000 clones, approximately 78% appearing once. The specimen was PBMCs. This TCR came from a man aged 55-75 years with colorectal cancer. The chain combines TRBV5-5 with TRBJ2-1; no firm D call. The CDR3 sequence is CASSYRDNEQFF. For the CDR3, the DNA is TGTGCCAGCAGCTATAGGGATAATGAGCAGTTCTTC.